This T cell receptor (beta chain) was captured in a study of blood T cell repertoires in COVID-19 (dated by TCRdb to the early 2020s). Regarding the research as a whole: Collaborator samples came from the United States, Italy and Spain and covered acute and convalescent phases of COVID-19. The prospective study material was composed of cDNA or gDNA derived from T cells, B-cell-depleted T cells, or PBMCs. The samples were drawn from two sources: the first 160 participants of the ongoing ImmuneRACE study, and approximately 1,300 subjects contributed by 6 global collaborators. Where available, HLA class I and class II types were obtained from metadata supplied by the sample provider rather than from assay-based typing. The repertoires were released in a freely available public database intended as a resource for research on the immune response to SARS-CoV-2. A de-identified subject ID, COVID-19 status, age in years and sex were almost always included in the sample metadata. The dataset comprised deeply sampled blood TCRbeta repertoires from subjects exposed to, actively infected with, or recovered from COVID-19. The research as a whole found: Clinical and demographic metadata were provided uncurated, with the amount varying by source and participant.

TCRbeta CDR3 regions were amplified from genomic DNA by means of the immunoSEQ Assay, a bias-controlled multiplex PCR. For the original study's pipeline: The number of nucleated cells in each sample was estimated from the amplification of reference gene primers within the assay. To quantify the absolute abundance of each unique TCRbeta CDR3 rearrangement, sequence reads were collapsed and filtered. Productive Simpson clonality was computed per sample as the square root of Simpson's diversity index over productive rearrangements. This immuneACCESS table, as held by TCRdb, lists in-frame sequences with V and J called but not all clones. Of the missing ones, under half trace to an unresolved V gene in checked studies; the others have no known cause. D and trimming were read from the DNA, whereas the V and J calls and clone size are those reported in that table. The sample includes approximately 210,000 clones, with nearly 90% observed a single time. About 6.8% of the sample is in the top ten clones.

Another Seattle source contributed samples from volunteer blood donors who had recovered from COVID-19. Whole blood was collected in K2EDTA tubes by collaborating institutions according to the institutions' own protocols. Collaborator samples were shipped for TCRbeta analysis as frozen whole blood, isolated PBMCs, or DNA extracted from either sample type. As concerns this clone: Its target antigen remains unknown. Base qualities are not provided; no much larger clone lies one nucleotide away.

The trim is 10 bases for V and 0 bases for J, with a gap of 12 bases between the germline ends. CDR1 and CDR2 (ENHRY, SYGVKD) derive from the germline V gene. Measured from the cysteine to the phenylalanine, the CDR3 is 14 residues long. Only the CDR3 region is kept as DNA, spanning 42 bases read in frame from base 1. Sequencing was carried out using peripheral blood. The sequence links TRBV10-3 to TRBJ2-2; D gene: possibly TRBD1, on 6 matching bases. The sequence was collected from a woman aged 40 to 50 who had recovered from COVID-19. The bases are TGTGCCACCCAAACAGGGCCGAACACCGGGGAGCTGTTTTTT. Its translation is CATQTGPNTGELFF.